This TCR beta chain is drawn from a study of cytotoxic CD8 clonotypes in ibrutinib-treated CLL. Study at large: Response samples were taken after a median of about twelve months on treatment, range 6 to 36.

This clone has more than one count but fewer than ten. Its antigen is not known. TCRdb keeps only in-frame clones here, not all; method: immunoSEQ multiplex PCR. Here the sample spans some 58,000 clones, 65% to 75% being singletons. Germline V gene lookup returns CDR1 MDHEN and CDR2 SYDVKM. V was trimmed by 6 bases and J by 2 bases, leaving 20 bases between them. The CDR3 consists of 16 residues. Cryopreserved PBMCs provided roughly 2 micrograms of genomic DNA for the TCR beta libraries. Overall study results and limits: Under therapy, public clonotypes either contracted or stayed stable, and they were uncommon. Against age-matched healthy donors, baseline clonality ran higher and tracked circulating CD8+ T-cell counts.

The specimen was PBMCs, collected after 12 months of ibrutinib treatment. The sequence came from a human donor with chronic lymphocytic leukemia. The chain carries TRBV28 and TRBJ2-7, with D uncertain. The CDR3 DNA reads TGTGCCAGCAGACCGGTAAGGTTAATCCAAGCCTACGAGCAGTACTTC. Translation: CASRPVRLIQAYEQYF.